This T cell receptor beta chain derives from a study of CD8 T cells in ankylosing spondylitis. This CDR3 is 16 amino acids long. Germline V lookup: CDR1 SSHAT, CDR2 FNYEAQ (reference sequence). Between the trimmed V and J ends, which lost 1 base and 0 bases, there was a span of 9 bases. Points on this clonotype: Its matching antigen is unknown.

TCRdb reprocessed the 5' RACE reads via MiXCR and lists one record per CDR3 protein. The repertoire holds about 450,000 distinct CDR3 sequences, with roughly a quarter as singletons. Study-level results: Significant enrichment of disease-linked clones was reportedly seen in matched ankylosing spondylitis synovial fluid. It appeared that ankylosing spondylitis blood was characterized by a TCR beta motif of several highly homologous variants.

The TCR comes from a male donor with ankylosing spondylitis. V is TRBV7-7 and J is TRBJ2-2, with D uncertain. The sequenced sample consisted of blood, either unsorted or a sorted T cell fraction (not recorded which). CDR3 DNA: TGTGCCAGCAGCTTAGTGGGCGGTTCGAACACCGGGGAGCTGTTTTTT. Protein sequence: CASSLVGGSNTGELFF.